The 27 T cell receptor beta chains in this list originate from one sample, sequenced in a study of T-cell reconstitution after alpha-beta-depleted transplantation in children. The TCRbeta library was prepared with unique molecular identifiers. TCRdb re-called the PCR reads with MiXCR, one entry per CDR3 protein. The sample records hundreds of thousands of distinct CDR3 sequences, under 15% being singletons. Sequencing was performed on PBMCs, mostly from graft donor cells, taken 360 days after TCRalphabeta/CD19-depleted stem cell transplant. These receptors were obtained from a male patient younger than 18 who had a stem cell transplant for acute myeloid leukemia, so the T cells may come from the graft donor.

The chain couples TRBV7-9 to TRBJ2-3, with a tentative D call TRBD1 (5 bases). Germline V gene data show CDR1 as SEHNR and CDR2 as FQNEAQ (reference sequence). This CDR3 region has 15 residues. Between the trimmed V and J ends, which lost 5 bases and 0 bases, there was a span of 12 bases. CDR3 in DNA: TGTGCCAGCAGCCGGATGAGACAGAGCACAGATACGCAGTATTTT. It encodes CASSRMRQSTDTQYF.

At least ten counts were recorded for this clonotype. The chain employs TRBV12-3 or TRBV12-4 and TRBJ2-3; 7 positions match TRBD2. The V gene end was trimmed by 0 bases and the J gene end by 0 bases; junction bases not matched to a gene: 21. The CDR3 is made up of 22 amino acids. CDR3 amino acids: CASSLAPLGGLAAGRSTDTQYF. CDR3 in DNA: TGTGCCAGCAGTTTAGCCCCCTTGGGTGGACTCGCAGCGGGACGAAGCACAGATACGCAGTATTTT.

The CDR3 DNA sequence: TGTGCCAGCAGTGAATATAAGGGGGATATGCTCTACAATGAGCAGTTCTTC. It specifies CASSEYKGDMLYNEQFF. This chain links TRBV25-1 with TRBJ2-1; D is perhaps TRBD1 (6 bases). This CDR3 region has 17 residues. Deletions cut 0 bases from V and 3 bases from J, with 15 bases between. Germline-derived CDR1 and CDR2 are MGHDK and SYGVNS. Combining the CDR3 with reference TRBV25-1 and TRBJ2-1 gives the whole variable domain EADIYQTPRYLVIGTGKKITLECSQTMGHDKMYWYQQDPGMELHLIHYSYGVNSTEKGDLSSESTVSRIRTEHFPLTLESARPSHTSQYLCASSEYKGDMLYNEQFFGPGTRLTVL.

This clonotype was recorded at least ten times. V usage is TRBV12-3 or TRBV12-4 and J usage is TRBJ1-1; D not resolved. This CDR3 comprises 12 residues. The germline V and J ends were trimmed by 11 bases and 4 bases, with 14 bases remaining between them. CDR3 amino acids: CASFRVGTEAFF. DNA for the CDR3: TGTGCCTCATTCCGGGTTGGCACTGAAGCTTTCTTT.

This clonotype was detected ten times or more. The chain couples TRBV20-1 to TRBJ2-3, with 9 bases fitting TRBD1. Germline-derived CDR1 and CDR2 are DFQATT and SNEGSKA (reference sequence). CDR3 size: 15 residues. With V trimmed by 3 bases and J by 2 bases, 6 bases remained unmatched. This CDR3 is CSASRGQGNTDTQYF. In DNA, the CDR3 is TGCAGTGCTAGTCGGGGACAGGGCAACACAGATACGCAGTATTTT.

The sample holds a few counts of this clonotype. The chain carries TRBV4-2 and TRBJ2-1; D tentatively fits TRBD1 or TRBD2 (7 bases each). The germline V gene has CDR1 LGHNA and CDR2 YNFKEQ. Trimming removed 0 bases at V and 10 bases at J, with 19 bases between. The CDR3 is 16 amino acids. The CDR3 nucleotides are TGTGCCAGCAGCCAAGATCGACAGGGAGGGAGCGGAGAGCAGTTCTTC. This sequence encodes CASSQDRQGGSGEQFF.

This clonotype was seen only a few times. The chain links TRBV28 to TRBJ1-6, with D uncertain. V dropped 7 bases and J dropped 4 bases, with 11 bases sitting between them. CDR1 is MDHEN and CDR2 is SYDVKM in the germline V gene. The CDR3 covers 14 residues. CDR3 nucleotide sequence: TGTGCCAGCACCTGGGCGGATTATAATTCACCCCTCCACTTT. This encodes CASTWADYNSPLHF.

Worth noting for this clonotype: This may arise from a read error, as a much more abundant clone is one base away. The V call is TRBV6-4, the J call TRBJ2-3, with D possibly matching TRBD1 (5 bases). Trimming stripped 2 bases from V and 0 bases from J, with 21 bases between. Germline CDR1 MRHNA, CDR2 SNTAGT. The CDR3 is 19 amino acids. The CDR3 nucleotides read TGTGCCAGCAGTGACCCACCGAGACAGACCTCACTTAGCACAGATACGCAGTATTTT. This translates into CASSDPPRQTSLSTDTQYF.

CDR3 nucleotides: TGTGCCAGCAGTTCCCCCGGGGGGGGAGGCTACACCTTC. Amino acid sequence: CASSSPGGGGYTF. The chain has TRBV28 and TRBJ1-2, with D possibly TRBD1 on 5 matching bases. The CDR3 consists of 13 residues. V lost 4 bases and J 8 bases, leaving 14 bases between the germline ends. The germline V gene has CDR1 MDHEN and CDR2 SYDVKM.

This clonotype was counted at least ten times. CDR3 region: CASSSGTGYYNEQFF. CDR3 nucleotide sequence: TGTGCCAGCAGCTCTGGGACAGGATACTACAATGAGCAGTTCTTC. This chain connects TRBV7-8 to TRBJ2-1; 8 nucleotides align to TRBD1. The CDR3 is made up of 15 amino acids. The trim removed 4 bases at V and 3 bases at J, leaving 5 bases unmatched. Germline V lookup: CDR1 SGHVS, CDR2 FQNEAQ. The full variable domain, rest sourced from reference TRBV7-8 and TRBJ2-1, is GAGVSQSPRYKVAKRGQDVALRCDPISGHVSLFWYQQALGQGPEFLTYFQNEAQLDKSGLPSDRFFAERPEGSVSTLKIQRTQQEDSAVYLCASSSGTGYYNEQFFGPGTRLTVL.

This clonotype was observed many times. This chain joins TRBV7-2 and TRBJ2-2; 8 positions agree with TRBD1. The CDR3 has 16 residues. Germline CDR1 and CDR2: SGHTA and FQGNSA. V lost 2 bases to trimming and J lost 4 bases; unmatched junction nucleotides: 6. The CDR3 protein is CASSLTRGLVTGELFF. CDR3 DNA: TGTGCCAGCAGCTTAACCAGGGGGCTGGTCACCGGGGAGCTGTTTTTT.

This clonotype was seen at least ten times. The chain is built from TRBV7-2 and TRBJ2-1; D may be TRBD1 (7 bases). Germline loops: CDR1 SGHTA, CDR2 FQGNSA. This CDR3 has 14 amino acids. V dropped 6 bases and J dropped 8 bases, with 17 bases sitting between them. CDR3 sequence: CASSPEPGGHEQFF. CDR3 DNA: TGTGCCAGCAGTCCCGAACCAGGGGGGCATGAGCAGTTCTTC.

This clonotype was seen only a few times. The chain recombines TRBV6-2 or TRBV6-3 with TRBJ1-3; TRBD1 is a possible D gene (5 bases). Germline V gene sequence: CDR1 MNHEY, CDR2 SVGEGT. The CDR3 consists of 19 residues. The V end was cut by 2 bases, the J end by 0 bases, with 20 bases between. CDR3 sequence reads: CASSYPGKNRSPSGNTIYF. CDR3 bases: TGTGCCAGCAGTTACCCCGGAAAGAACAGGTCCCCCTCTGGAAACACCATATATTTT.

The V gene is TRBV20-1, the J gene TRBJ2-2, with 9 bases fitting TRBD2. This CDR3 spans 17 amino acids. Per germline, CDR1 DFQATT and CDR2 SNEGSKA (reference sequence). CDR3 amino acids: CSFPGGGRATNTGELFF. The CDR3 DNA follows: TGCAGCTTCCCGGGGGGCGGGAGGGCCACGAACACCGGGGAGCTGTTTTTT.

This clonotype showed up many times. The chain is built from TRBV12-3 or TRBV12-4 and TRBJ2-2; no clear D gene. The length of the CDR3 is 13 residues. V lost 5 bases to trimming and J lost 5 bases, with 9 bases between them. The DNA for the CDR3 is TGTGCCAGCAGTCCCACCGAAACCGGGGAGCTGTTTTTT. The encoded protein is CASSPTETGELFF.

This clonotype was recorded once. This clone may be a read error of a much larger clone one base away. CDR3 sequence: CASGALAGPGYNEQFF. DNA for the CDR3: TGTGCCAGCGGTGCCCTAGCGGGCCCTGGGTACAATGAGCAGTTCTTC. The rearrangement joins TRBV25-1 to TRBJ2-1; TRBD2 matches at 8 bases. After removal of 8 bases from V and 4 bases from J, the junction contained 13 bases not matched to a gene. CDR3 size: 16 residues. The germline V gene encodes CDR1 MGHDK and CDR2 SYGVNS.

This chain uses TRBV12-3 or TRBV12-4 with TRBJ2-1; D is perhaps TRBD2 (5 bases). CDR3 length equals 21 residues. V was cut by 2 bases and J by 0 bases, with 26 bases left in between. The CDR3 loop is CASSLKRWSVGGRSSYNEQFF. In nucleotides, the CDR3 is TGTGCCAGCAGTTTAAAACGTTGGAGTGTGGGCGGGCGGAGCTCCTACAATGAGCAGTTCTTC.

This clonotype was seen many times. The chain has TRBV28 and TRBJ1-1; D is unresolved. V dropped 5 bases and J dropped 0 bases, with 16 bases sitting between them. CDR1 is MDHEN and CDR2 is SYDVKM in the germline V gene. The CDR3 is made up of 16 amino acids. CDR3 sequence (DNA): TGTGCCAGCAGTCCCCCCGGGAGGACGATGAACACTGAAGCTTTCTTT. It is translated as CASSPPGRTMNTEAFF.

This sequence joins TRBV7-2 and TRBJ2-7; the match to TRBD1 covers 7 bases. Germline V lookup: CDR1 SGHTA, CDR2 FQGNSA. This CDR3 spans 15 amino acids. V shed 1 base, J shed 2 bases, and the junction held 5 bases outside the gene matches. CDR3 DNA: TGTGCCAGCAGCTTAGAGAAGGGGGCGGCCTACGAGCAGTACTTC. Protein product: CASSLEKGAAYEQYF.

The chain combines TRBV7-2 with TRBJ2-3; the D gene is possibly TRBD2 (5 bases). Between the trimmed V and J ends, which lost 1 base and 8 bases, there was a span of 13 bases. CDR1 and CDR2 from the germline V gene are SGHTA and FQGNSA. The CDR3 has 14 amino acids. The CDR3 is CASSLGLAFSTQYF. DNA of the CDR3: TGTGCCAGCAGCTTAGGGCTAGCTTTTAGTACGCAGTATTTT. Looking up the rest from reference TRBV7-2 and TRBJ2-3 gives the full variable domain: GAGVSQSPSNKVTEKGKDVELRCDPISGHTALYWYRQSLGQGLEFLIYFQGNSAPDKSGLPSDRFSAERTGGSVSTLTIQRTQQEDSAVYLCASSLGLAFSTQYFGPGTRLTVL.

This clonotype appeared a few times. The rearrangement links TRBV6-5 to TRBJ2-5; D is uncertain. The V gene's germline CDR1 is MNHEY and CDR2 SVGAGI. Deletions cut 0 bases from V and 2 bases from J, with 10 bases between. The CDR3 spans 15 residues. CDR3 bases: TGTGCCAGCAGTTACTCTATACGACAACAAGAGACCCAGTACTTC. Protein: CASSYSIRQQETQYF.

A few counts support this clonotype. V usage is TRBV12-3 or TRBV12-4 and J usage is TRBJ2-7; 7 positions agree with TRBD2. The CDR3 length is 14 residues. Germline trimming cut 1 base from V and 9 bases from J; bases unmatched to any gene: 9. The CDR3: CASSLVGPGGGQYF. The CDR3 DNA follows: TGTGCCAGCAGTTTAGTGGGGCCGGGAGGCGGGCAGTACTTC.

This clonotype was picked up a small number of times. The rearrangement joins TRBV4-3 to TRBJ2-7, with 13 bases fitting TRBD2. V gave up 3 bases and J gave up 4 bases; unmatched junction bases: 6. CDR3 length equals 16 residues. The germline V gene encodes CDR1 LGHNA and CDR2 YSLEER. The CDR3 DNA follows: TGCGCCAGCAGCCAGGGGGGACTAGCGGGAAAGTACGAGCAGTACTTC. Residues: CASSQGGLAGKYEQYF.

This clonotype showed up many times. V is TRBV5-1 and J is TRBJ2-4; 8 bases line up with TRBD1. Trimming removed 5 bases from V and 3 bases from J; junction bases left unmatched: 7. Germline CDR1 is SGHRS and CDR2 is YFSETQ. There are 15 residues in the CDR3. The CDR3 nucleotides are TGCGCCAGCAGAAGGCAGGGGGCAGGCAAAAACATTCAGTACTTC. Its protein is CASRRQGAGKNIQYF. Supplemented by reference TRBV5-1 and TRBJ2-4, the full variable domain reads KAGVTQTPRYLIKTRGQQVTLSCSPISGHRSVSWYQQTPGQGLQFLFEYFSETQRNKGNFPGRFSGRQFSNSRSEMNVSTLELGDSALYLCASRRQGAGKNIQYFGAGTRLSVL.

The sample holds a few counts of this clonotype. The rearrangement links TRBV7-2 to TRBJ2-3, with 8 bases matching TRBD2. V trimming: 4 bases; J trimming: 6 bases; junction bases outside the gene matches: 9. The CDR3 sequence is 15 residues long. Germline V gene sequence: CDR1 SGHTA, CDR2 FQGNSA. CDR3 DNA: TGTGCCAGCAGCTATCCGGGACTAGTGGCCGATACGCAGTATTTT. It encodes CASSYPGLVADTQYF.

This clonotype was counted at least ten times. The CDR3 sequence is CATERNTGELFF. CDR3 nucleotide sequence: TGTGCCACCGAGAGGAACACCGGGGAGCTGTTTTTT. V is TRBV24-1 and J is TRBJ2-2, with D unresolved. The CDR3 consists of 12 residues. The V and J ends lost 9 bases and 1 base respectively, with 5 bases between them. Per germline, CDR1 KGHDR and CDR2 SFDVKD.

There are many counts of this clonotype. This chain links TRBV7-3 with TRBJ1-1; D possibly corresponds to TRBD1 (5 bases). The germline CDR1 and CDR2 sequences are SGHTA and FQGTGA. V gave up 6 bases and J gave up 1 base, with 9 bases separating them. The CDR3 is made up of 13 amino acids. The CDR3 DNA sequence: TGTGCCAGCAGTTTTAGGGGGAACACTGAAGCTTTCTTT. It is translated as CASSFRGNTEAFF.